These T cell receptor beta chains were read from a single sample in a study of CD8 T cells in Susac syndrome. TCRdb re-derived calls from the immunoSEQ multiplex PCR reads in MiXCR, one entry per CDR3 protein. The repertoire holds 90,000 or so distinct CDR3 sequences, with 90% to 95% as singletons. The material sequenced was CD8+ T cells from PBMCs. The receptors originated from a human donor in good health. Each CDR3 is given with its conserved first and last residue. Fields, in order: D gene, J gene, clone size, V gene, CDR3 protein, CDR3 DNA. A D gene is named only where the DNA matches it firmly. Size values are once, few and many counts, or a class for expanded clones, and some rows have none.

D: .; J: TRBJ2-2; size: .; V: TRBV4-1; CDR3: CASSRSGVDTGELFF; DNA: TGCGCCAGCAGCCGTTCGGGGGTGGACACCGGGGAGCTGTTTTTT
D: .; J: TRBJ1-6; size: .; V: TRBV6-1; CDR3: CASSAALHSRSPLHF; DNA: TGTGCCAGCAGCGCTGCACTTCACAGCAGGTCACCCCTCCACTTT
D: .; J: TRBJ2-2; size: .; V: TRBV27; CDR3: CASSYISSGELFF; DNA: TGTGCCAGCAGTTACATCTCGTCCGGGGAGCTGTTTTTT
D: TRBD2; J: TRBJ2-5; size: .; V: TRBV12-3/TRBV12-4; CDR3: CASRKRGGLFETQYF; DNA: TGTGCCAGCAGGAAACGGGGGGGCCTCTTCGAGACCCAGTACTTC
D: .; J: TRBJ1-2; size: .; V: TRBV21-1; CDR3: CASQGEVRYGYTF; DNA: TGTGCCAGCCAAGGGGAGGTCCGCTATGGCTACACCTTC
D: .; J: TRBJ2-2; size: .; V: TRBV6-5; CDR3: CASSYSATNTGELFF; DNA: TGTGCCAGCAGTTACTCGGCTACCAACACCGGGGAGCTGTTTTTT
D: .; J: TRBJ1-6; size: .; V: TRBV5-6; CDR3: CASSLGHWSSYNSPLHF; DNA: TGTGCCAGCAGCTTGGGTCATTGGAGCTCCTATAATTCACCCCTCCACTTT
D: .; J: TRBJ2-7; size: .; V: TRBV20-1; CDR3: CSAYEGVEQYF; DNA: TGCAGTGCTTATGAGGGGGTGGAGCAGTACTTC
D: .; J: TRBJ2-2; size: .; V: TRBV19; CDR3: CASRLVDTGELFF; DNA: TGTGCCAGTAGACTGGTTGACACCGGGGAGCTGTTTTTT
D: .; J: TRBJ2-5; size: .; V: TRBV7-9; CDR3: CASSSDKRGETQYF; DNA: TGTGCCAGCAGCTCCGATAAACGGGGGGAGACCCAGTACTTC
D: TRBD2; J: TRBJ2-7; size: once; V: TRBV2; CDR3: CASSDWRGAYEQYF; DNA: TGTGCCAGCAGTGACTGGCGGGGGGCCTACGAGCAGTACTTC
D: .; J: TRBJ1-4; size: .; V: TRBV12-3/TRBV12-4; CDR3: CASSLEGGVEKLFF; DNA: TGTGCCAGCAGTTTAGAGGGGGGAGTTGAAAAACTGTTTTTT
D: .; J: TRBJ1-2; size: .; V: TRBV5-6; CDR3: CASSLWGSHGYTF; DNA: TGTGCCAGCAGCTTGTGGGGATCTCATGGCTACACCTTC
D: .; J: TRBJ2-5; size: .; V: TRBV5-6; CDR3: CASSLAQSAGETQYF; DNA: TGTGCCAGCAGCTTGGCCCAATCGGCGGGGGAGACCCAGTACTTC
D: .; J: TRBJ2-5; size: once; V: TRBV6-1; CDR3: CASMERKYTQETQYF; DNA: TGTGCCAGCATGGAGAGGAAATATACCCAAGAGACCCAGTACTTC
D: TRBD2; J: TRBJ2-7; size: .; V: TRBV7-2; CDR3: CASSLDWRGAYEQYF; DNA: TGTGCCAGCAGCTTAGATTGGCGGGGGGCCTACGAGCAGTACTTC
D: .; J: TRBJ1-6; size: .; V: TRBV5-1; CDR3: CASSDDASNSPLHF; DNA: TGCGCCAGCAGCGATGACGCAAGTAATTCACCCCTCCACTTT
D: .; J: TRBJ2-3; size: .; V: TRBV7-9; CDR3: CASSPFTGEVTDTQYF; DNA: TGTGCCAGCAGCCCTTTTACGGGGGAAGTCACAGATACGCAGTATTTT